This entry is about one T cell receptor beta chain. Its antigen is as yet unknown. The data stem from a study of CXCR3-negative and CXCR3-positive naive CD8 T cells. Study-level points and caveats: CXCR3-positive naive cells had TRB CDR3s that were more hydrophobic than CXCR3-negative naive cells had.

With UMI labels, 5' RACE was used to prepare the TRB cDNA libraries. From the 5' RACE reads, TCRdb lists one entry per CDR3 protein and no DNA. This sample's table has over 150,000 distinct CDR3 sequences. This CDR3 has 17 residues. CDR1 DFQATT and CDR2 SNEGSKA come from the germline V gene (reference sequence). Triplicate sorting captured a few hundred thousand cells each from every CD8+ T cell subset. Sequenced: naive CXCR3+ CD8+ T cells from blood. Indicated subset: CD45RO-CCR7+CD27+CD95- naive CD8+ T cells expressing CXCR3 (TNR3+). This clonotype originated in a human donor in good health. Some clones in this sample may be carry-over from other donors' samples. The chain links TRBV20-1 to TRBJ2-5; the D call of TRBD2 rests on TCRdb alone, since no DNA is present to check it. The CDR3 loop is CSARDGTSGRSTETQYF.